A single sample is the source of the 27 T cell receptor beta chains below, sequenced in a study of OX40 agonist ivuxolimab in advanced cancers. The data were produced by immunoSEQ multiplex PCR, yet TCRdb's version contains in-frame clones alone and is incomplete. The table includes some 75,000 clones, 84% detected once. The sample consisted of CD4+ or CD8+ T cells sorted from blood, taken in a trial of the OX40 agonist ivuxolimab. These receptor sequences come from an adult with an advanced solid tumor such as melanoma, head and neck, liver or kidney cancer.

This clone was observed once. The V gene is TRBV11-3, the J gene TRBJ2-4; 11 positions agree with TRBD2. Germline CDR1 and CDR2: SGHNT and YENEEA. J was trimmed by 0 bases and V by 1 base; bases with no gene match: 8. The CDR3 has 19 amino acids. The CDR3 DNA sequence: TGTGCCAGCAGCTTAGCCCCTAGCGGGAGGTTCTTAGCCAAAAACATTCAGTACTTC. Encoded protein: CASSLAPSGRFLAKNIQYF.

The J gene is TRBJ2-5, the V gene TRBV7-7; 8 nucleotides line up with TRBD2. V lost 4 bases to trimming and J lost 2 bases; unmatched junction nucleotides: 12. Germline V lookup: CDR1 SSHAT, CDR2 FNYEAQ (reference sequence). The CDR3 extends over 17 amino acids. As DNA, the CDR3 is TGTGCCAGCAGCTCCGTAGGGCCGGGACTAGGTCAAGAGACCCAGTACTTC. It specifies CASSSVGPGLGQETQYF.

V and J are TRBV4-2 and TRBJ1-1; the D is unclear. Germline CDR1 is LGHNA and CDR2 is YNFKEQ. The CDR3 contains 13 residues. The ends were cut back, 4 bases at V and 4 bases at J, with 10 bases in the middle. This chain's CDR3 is CASSRVPTTEAFF. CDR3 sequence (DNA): TGTGCCAGCAGCCGGGTACCCACCACTGAAGCTTTCTTT.

The CDR3 is CSAPISDEQFF. The CDR3 nucleotides read TGCAGTGCTCCGATCAGCGATGAGCAGTTCTTC. The V call is TRBV20-1, the J call TRBJ2-1; D is uncertain. CDR3 size: 11 residues. The germline gives CDR1 DFQATT, CDR2 SNEGSKA (reference sequence). V was trimmed by 5 bases and J by 8 bases, leaving 10 bases between them.

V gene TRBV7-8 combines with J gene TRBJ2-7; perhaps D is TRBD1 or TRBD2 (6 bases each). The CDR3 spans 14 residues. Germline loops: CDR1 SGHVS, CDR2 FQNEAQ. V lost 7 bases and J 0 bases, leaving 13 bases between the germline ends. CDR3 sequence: CASTDPGASYEQYF. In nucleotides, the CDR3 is TGTGCCAGCACCGACCCGGGGGCCTCCTACGAGCAGTACTTC.

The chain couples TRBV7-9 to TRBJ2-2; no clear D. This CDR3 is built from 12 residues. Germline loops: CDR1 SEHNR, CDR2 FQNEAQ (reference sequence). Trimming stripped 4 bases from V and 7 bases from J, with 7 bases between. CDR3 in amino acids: CASSSDDGELFF. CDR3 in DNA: TGTGCCAGCAGCTCCGATGACGGGGAGCTGTTTTTT.

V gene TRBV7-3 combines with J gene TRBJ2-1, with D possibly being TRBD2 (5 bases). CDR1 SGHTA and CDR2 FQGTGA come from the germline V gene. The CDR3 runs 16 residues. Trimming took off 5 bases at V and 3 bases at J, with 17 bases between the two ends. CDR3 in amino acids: CASSPGRQRSYNEQFF. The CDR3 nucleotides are TGTGCCAGCAGCCCCGGTCGCCAGCGGAGCTACAATGAGCAGTTCTTC.

CDR3 sequence reads: CAISGTGAEQFF. Written as DNA, the CDR3 is TGTGCCATCAGTGGGACAGGGGCTGAGCAGTTCTTC. The chain links TRBV10-3 to TRBJ2-1; 9 positions agree with TRBD1. Germline CDR1 is ENHRY and CDR2 is SYGVKD. Trimming at V came to 4 bases and at J to 9 bases, leaving 1 base not matched to a gene. The CDR3 contains 12 residues.

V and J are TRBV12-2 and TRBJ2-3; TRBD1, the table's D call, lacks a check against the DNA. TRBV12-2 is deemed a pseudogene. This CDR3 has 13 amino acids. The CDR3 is CARTRAQRDTQYF. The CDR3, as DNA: TGTGCAAGGACCAGGGCCCAACGAGATACGCAGTATTTT.

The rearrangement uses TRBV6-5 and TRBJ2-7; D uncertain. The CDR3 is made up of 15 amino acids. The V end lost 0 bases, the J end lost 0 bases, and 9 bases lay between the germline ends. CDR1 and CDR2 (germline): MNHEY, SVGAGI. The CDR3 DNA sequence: TGTGCCAGCAGTTACTCCCGCTCGAGCTCCTACGAGCAGTACTTC. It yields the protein CASSYSRSSSYEQYF.

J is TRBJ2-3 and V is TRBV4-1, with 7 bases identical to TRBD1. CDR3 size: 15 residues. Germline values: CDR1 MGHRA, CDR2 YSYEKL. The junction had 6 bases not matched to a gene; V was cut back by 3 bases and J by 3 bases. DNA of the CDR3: TGCGCCAGCAGCCAGTCGGGACAGACGACAGATACGCAGTATTTT. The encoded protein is CASSQSGQTTDTQYF.

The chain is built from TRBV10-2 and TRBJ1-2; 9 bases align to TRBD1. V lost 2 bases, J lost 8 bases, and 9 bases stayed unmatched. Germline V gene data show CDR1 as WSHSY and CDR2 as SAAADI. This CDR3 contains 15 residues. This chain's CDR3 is CASSELGGTGKGYTF. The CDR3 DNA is TGCGCCAGCAGTGAGCTTGGGGGGACAGGGAAAGGCTACACCTTC.

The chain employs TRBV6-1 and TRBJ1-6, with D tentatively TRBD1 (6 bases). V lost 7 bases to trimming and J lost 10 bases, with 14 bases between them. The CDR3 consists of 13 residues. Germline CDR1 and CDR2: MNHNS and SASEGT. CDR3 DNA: TGTGCCAGCATTGACAGGACGGTGTCACCCCTCCACTTT. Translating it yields CASIDRTVSPLHF.

In nucleotides, the CDR3 is TGTGCCAGTAGTATAGGTCCAGCGAACACTGAAGCTTTCTTT. It translates to CASSIGPANTEAFF. The gene calls are TRBV19 and TRBJ1-1; the D is unclear. The germline V and J ends were trimmed by 1 base and 1 base, with 7 bases remaining between them. This CDR3 has 14 amino acids. The germline CDR1 and CDR2 sequences are LNHDA and SQIVND (reference sequence).

CDR3 residues: CASSSPASSGANVLTF. For the CDR3, the DNA is TGTGCCAGCAGTTCGCCCGCCAGCTCTGGGGCCAACGTCCTGACTTTC. The chain has TRBV28 and TRBJ2-6; D gene unclear. The germline CDR1 and CDR2 sequences are MDHEN and SYDVKM. The ends were cut back, 4 bases at V and 0 bases at J, with 10 bases in the middle. The CDR3 runs to 16 residues.

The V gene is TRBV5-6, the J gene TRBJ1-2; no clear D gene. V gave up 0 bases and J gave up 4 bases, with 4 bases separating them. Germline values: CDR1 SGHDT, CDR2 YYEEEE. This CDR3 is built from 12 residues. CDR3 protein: CASSLGVYGYTF. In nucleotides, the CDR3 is TGTGCCAGCAGCTTGGGGGTCTATGGCTACACCTTC.

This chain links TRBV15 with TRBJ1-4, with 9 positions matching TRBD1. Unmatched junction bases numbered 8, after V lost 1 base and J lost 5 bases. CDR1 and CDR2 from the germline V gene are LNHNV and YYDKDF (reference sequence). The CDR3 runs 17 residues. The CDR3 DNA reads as TGTGCCACCAGCAGAGCCGACAGGGGGATTGGGAATGAAAAACTGTTTTTT. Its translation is CATSRADRGIGNEKLFF.

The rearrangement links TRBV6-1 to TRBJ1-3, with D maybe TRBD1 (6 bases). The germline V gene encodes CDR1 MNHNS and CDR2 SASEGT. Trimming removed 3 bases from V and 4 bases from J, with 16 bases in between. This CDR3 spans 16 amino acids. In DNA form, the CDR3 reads TGTGCCAGCAGTGACCCACAGGGAGACGTAGGAAACACCATATATTTT. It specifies CASSDPQGDVGNTIYF.

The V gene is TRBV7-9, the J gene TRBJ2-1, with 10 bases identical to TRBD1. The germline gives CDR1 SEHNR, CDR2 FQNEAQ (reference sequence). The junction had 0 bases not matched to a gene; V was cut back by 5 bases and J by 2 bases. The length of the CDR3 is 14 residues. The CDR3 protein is CASSGTGAYNEQFF. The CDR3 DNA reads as TGTGCCAGCAGCGGGACAGGGGCCTACAATGAGCAGTTCTTC. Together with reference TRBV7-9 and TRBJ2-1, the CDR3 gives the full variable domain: DTGVSQNPRHKITKRGQNVTFRCDPISEHNRLYWYRQTLGQGPEFLTYFQNEAQLEKSRLLSDRFSAERPKGSFSTLEIQRTEQGDSAMYLCASSGTGAYNEQFFGPGTRLTVL.

CDR3 residues: CASRSLGTSGYEQYF. The CDR3 DNA follows: TGTGCCAGCAGGTCCCTTGGGACTAGCGGCTACGAGCAGTACTTC. The chain is built from TRBV6-6 and TRBJ2-7; 11 bases align to TRBD2. V was pared by 6 bases and J by 3 bases, with 7 bases of the junction left unmatched. CDR3 length: 15 amino acids. Germline V gene lookup returns CDR1 MNHNY and CDR2 SVGAGI (reference sequence).

CDR3 region: CASSLTGGYYEQYF. The CDR3 nucleotides are TGTGCCAGCAGCCTAACAGGGGGCTACTACGAGCAGTACTTC. V is TRBV28 and J is TRBJ2-7; 9 bases match TRBD1. Germline CDR1 MDHEN, CDR2 SYDVKM. The CDR3 is made up of 14 amino acids. V was pared by 6 bases and J by 3 bases, with 6 bases of the junction left unmatched. The entire variable domain, with the rest obtained from reference TRBV28 and TRBJ2-7, is as follows: DVKVTQSSRYLVKRTGEKVFLECVQDMDHENMFWYRQDPGLGLRLIYFSYDVKMKEKGDIPEGYSVSREKKERFSLILESASTNQTSMYLCASSLTGGYYEQYFGPGTRLTVT.

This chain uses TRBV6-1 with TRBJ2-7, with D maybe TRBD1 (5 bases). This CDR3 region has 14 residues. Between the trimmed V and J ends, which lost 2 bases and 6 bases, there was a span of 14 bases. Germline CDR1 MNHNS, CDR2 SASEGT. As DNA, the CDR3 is TGTGCCAGCAGTGAAAGCATTTTCCAGGGCGAGCAGTACTTC. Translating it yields CASSESIFQGEQYF.

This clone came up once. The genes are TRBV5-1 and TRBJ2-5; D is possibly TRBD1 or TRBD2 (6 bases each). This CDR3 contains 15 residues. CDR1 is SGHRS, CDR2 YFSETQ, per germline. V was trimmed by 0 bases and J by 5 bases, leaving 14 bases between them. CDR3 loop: CASSLAGGWWETQYF. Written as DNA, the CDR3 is TGCGCCAGCAGCTTGGCCGGGGGCTGGTGGGAGACCCAGTACTTC.

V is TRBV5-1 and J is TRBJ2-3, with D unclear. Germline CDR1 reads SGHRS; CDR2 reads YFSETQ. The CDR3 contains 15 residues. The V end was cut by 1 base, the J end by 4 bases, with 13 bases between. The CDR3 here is CASSLPARAADTQYF. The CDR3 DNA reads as TGCGCCAGCAGCTTGCCCGCAAGGGCAGCAGATACGCAGTATTTT.

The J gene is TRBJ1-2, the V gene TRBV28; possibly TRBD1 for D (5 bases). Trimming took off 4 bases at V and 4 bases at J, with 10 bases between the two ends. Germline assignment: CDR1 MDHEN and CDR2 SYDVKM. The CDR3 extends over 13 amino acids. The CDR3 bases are TGTGCCAGCAGTTGGGCAGGGAGCTATGGCTACACCTTC. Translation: CASSWAGSYGYTF.

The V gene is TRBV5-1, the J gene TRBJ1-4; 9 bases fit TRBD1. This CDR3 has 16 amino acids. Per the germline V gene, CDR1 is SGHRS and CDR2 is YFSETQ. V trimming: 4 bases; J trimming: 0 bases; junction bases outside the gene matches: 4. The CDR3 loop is CASSTGQGTTNEKLFF. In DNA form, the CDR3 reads TGCGCCAGCAGCACGGGACAGGGAACAACTAATGAAAAACTGTTTTTT.

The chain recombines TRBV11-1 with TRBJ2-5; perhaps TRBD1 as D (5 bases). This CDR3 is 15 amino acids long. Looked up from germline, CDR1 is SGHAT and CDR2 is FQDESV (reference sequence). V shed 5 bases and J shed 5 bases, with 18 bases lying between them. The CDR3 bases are TGTGCCAGCAGCCCTTGGACCCGAGCAGGGGAGACCCAGTACTTC. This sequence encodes CASSPWTRAGETQYF.